These T cell receptor beta chains were read from a single sample in a study of T cells in localized non-small cell lung cancer. TCRdb's table, derived via immunoSEQ multiplex PCR, lists solely in-frame clones and lacks some. The sample carries just over 15,000 clones, around 87% recorded once. The sequencing here drew on peripheral blood mononuclear cells, taken before any cancer treatment. These receptor sequences come from a male donor at least 60 years old with stage II lung adenocarcinoma. Both conserved end residues are part of each CDR3. The D gene is left open where the match is weak. Some rows mark clone size as missing; the rest say once, few, many or name a class of expanded clone.

TRBJ2-1 once - TRBV7-2 CASRITNEQFF TGTGCCAGCAGAATAACTAATGAGCAGTTCTTC
TRBJ2-1 - TRBD2 TRBV7-8 CASSPRVGGLAGGTYNEQFF TGTGCCAGCAGTCCTAGGGTCGGCGGACTAGCGGGAGGTACCTACAATGAGCAGTTCTTC
TRBJ2-3 - TRBD2 TRBV7-9 CASSSTAREPDTQYF TGTGCCAGCAGCTCCACGGCGCGGGAGCCAGATACGCAGTATTTT
TRBJ1-1 - TRBD1 TRBV20-1 CSAGQGIEAFF TGCAGTGCTGGACAGGGGATTGAAGCTTTCTTT
TRBJ2-7 - TRBD2 TRBV19 CASSIPRAGGGEQYF TGTGCCAGTAGTATCCCCCGGGCGGGGGGCGGCGAGCAGTACTTC
TRBJ1-4 - TRBD1 TRBV5-6 CASSSQGAWEKLFF TGTGCCAGCAGCTCCCAGGGGGCGTGGGAAAAACTGTTTTTT
TRBJ1-1 - - TRBV13 CASSQRGQGGAEAFF TGTGCCAGCAGCCAGCGGGGGCAGGGAGGCGCTGAAGCTTTCTTT
TRBJ1-1 - - TRBV18 CASSRGGYGGTEAFF TGTGCCAGCTCACGAGGGGGATACGGGGGCACTGAAGCTTTCTTT
TRBJ1-2 once - TRBV7-8 CASSPQGYGYTF TGTGCCAGCAGCCCCCAGGGATATGGCTACACCTTC
TRBJ2-1 - TRBD2 TRBV29-1 CSVGGGTSKSYNEQFF TGCAGCGTCGGGGGGGGAACTTCAAAGTCTTACAATGAGCAGTTCTTC
TRBJ2-5 - - TRBV5-1 CASSLGQGSGETQYF TGCGCCAGCAGCCTCGGGCAGGGGAGTGGTGAGACCCAGTACTTC
TRBJ1-1 - - TRBV14 CASSPYGRATEAFF TGTGCCAGCAGCCCTTATGGTAGGGCCACTGAAGCTTTCTTT
TRBJ1-5 - - TRBV7-4 CASSQEGGVDSNQPQHF TGTGCCAGCAGTCAAGAGGGAGGGGTGGATAGCAATCAGCCCCAGCATTTT
TRBJ1-4 - TRBD1 TRBV11-2 CASSFQGVAEKLFF TGTGCCAGCAGCTTTCAGGGGGTTGCTGAAAAACTGTTTTTT
TRBJ1-4 - - TRBV6-1 CASSERRAEKLFF TGTGCCAGCAGTGAAAGGAGGGCGGAAAAACTGTTTTTT
TRBJ2-3 - - TRBV30 CAWSVSTLTDTQYF TGTGCCTGGAGTGTGTCTACCCTCACAGATACGCAGTATTTT
TRBJ1-5 - - TRBV19 CASSRQLNSNQPQHF TGTGCCAGTAGTAGACAGCTTAATAGCAATCAGCCCCAGCATTTT
TRBJ1-2 - TRBD1 TRBV28 CASRGGGTGYTF TGTGCCAGCAGGGGAGGGGGCACTGGCTACACCTTC
TRBJ2-3 once - TRBV10-2 CASSEGGGSTDTQYF TGCGCCAGCAGTGAAGGGGGAGGTAGCACAGATACGCAGTATTTT
TRBJ2-1 - - TRBV5-4 CASQEGWENNEQFF TGTGCCAGCCAAGAGGGGTGGGAGAACAATGAGCAGTTCTTC
TRBJ2-5 - - TRBV18 CASSPPEDRETQYF TGTGCCAGCTCACCCCCCGAGGATAGAGAGACCCAGTACTTC
TRBJ1-3 - - TRBV25-1 CASSESQGRPSGNTIYF TGTGCCAGCAGTGAATCCCAGGGGCGGCCCTCTGGAAACACCATATATTTT
TRBJ1-2 once - TRBV9 CASSPSPGGNYGYTF TGTGCCAGCAGCCCCTCCCCGGGGGGAAACTATGGCTACACCTTC
TRBJ1-1 - - TRBV11-2 CASSALPENTEAFF TGTGCCAGCAGCGCCCTACCTGAGAACACTGAAGCTTTCTTT
TRBJ2-3 once - TRBV19 CASSLVGSTDTQYF TGTGCCAGTAGTCTAGTGGGTTCCACAGATACGCAGTATTTT
TRBJ2-2 - - TRBV7-6 CASSAPGGQNTGELFF TGTGCCAGCAGCGCCCCCGGAGGACAGAACACCGGGGAGCTGTTTTTT
TRBJ2-7 - - TRBV6-1 CASSLAQGTYEQYF TGTGCCAGCAGCCTCGCACAGGGTACCTACGAGCAGTACTTC